The next 12 T cell receptor beta chains were all read from a single sample in a study of T cells after yellow fever vaccination. TCRdb called the 5' RACE reads again in MiXCR, with one record for every CDR3 protein. The data contain some 350,000 distinct CDR3 sequences, about 8.7% of them singletons. Here the sequenced sample was PBMCs, taken on the day of the first yellow fever vaccination. The receptors were gathered from a man aged 18 to 30 who received the YFV17D yellow fever vaccine.

This clonotype has just a few counts. The chain combines TRBV12-3 or TRBV12-4 with TRBJ2-2; D call uncertain. V lost 5 bases, J lost 4 bases, and 14 bases lay in between. This CDR3 spans 15 amino acids. CDR3 coding DNA: TGTGCCAGCAGTCAATCGGTATCTACCACCGGGGAGCTGTTTTTT. Encoded protein: CASSQSVSTTGELFF.

This chain uses TRBV7-8 with TRBJ1-6; D unclear. The CDR3 has 13 residues. V was trimmed by 1 base and J by 10 bases, leaving 8 bases between them. The germline gives CDR1 SGHVS, CDR2 FQNEAQ. The CDR3 region is CASSLEVRSPLHF. The CDR3, as DNA: TGTGCCAGCAGCTTAGAAGTACGATCACCCCTCCACTTT.

V gene TRBV27 combines with J gene TRBJ2-7; 10 bases map to TRBD2. The CDR3 runs 17 residues. Germline assignment: CDR1 MNHEY and CDR2 SMNVEV (reference sequence). The V gene end was trimmed by 4 bases and the J gene end by 2 bases; junction bases not matched to a gene: 11. The DNA of the CDR3 is TGTGCCAGCAGTTCGAATCTCCAGCGGGGGGGAGCCTACGAGCAGTACTTC. Protein sequence: CASSSNLQRGGAYEQYF.

This chain connects TRBV6-2 or TRBV6-3 to TRBJ2-1; weak D call: TRBD1 (6 bases). Germline V gene data show CDR1 as MNHEY and CDR2 as SVGEGT. This CDR3 comprises 18 residues. V lost 7 bases and J 0 bases, leaving 22 bases between the germline ends. CDR3 coding DNA: TGTGCCAGCACTCCATATAACCGGGACATGAGCTCCTACAATGAGCAGTTCTTC. As protein: CASTPYNRDMSSYNEQFF.

The sample holds many counts of this clonotype. The J gene is TRBJ2-3, the V gene TRBV20-1; perhaps TRBD1 as D (6 bases). Trimming stripped 6 bases from V and 0 bases from J, with 13 bases between. Germline-derived CDR1 and CDR2 are DFQATT and SNEGSKA (reference sequence). CDR3 length: 14 amino acids. The CDR3: CSAARDTSTDTQYF. The CDR3 nucleotides are TGCAGTGCGGCCCGGGACACAAGCACAGATACGCAGTATTTT.

A few counts support this clonotype. The chain joins TRBV11-1 to TRBJ1-6, with no clear D. The CDR3 sequence is 19 residues long. V lost 1 base and J 0 bases, leaving 16 bases between the germline ends. Per the germline V gene, CDR1 is SGHAT and CDR2 is FQDESV (reference sequence). This CDR3 reads CASSLVEEGPSSYNSPLHF. CDR3 DNA: TGTGCCAGCAGCTTAGTAGAAGAGGGCCCAAGCTCCTATAATTCACCCCTCCACTTT.

This clonotype occurred many times. The chain is built from TRBV4-3 and TRBJ2-1; D might be TRBD2 (5 bases). CDR1 is LGHNA, CDR2 YSLEER, per germline. The V gene lost 0 bases and the J gene lost 6 bases, with 6 bases spanning the gap. This CDR3 has 13 residues. CDR3 sequence (DNA): TGCGCCAGCAGCCAAGAACTAGTCAATGAGCAGTTCTTC. Protein product: CASSQELVNEQFF.

This clonotype showed up just a few times. The gene calls are TRBV24-1 and TRBJ2-2; 10 positions match TRBD1. After removal of 3 bases from V and 6 bases from J, the junction contained 3 bases not matched to a gene. Germline values: CDR1 KGHDR, CDR2 SFDVKD. The CDR3 has 15 residues. In DNA, the CDR3 is TGTGCCACCAGTGATGCCGGGACAGGGGCCGGGGAGCTGTTTTTT. Translating gives CATSDAGTGAGELFF.

This clonotype was observed a handful of times. The J gene is TRBJ1-2, the V gene TRBV20-1; possibly TRBD1 for D (6 bases). The CDR3 is 13 residues long. Germline CDR1 DFQATT, CDR2 SNEGSKA (reference sequence). V gave up 5 bases and J gave up 1 base, with 11 bases separating them. Here the CDR3 reads CSAYRVFNYGYTF. The CDR3 region has the DNA TGCAGTGCTTACAGGGTTTTTAACTATGGCTACACCTTC.

The chain couples TRBV20-1 to TRBJ2-7; D is tentatively TRBD1 or TRBD2 (5 bases each). The CDR3 is 15 amino acids. Germline-derived CDR1 and CDR2 are DFQATT and SNEGSKA (reference sequence). Trimming stripped 0 bases from V and 5 bases from J, with 17 bases between. The DNA of the CDR3 is TGCAGTGCTAGAGATCGCTGGGTTGGGGGTAACGAGCAGTACTTC. This gives the protein CSARDRWVGGNEQYF.

This clonotype was counted a few times. This chain uses TRBV6-1 with TRBJ2-3; 7 positions agree with TRBD1. Germline trimming cut 7 bases from V and 1 base from J; bases unmatched to any gene: 2. This CDR3 contains 13 residues. Germline CDR1 and CDR2: MNHNS and SASEGT. Here the CDR3 DNA reads TGTGCCAGCACGGGGACAGGCACAGATACGCAGTATTTT. It codes for CASTGTGTDTQYF.

This clonotype was counted between two and nine times. The J gene is TRBJ1-3, the V gene TRBV19, with D unresolved. Trimming pared 7 bases from V and 0 bases from J, leaving 19 bases between. CDR1 is LNHDA, CDR2 SQIVND, per germline (reference sequence). This CDR3 contains 17 residues. The CDR3 loop reads CASTPAGISASGNTIYF. Here the CDR3 DNA reads TGTGCCAGTACCCCAGCCGGTATCAGTGCCTCTGGAAACACCATATATTTT.